This TCR beta chain was captured by sequencing in a study of T cells after yellow fever vaccination. The CDR3 extends over 12 amino acids. The V gene lost 6 bases and the J gene lost 3 bases, with 9 bases spanning the gap. Looked up from germline, CDR1 is MGHDK and CDR2 is SYGVNS. TCRdb passed the 5' RACE reads through MiXCR, listing each CDR3 protein once. Among around 550,000 distinct CDR3 sequences listed, less than 20% were seen once. The V and J genes are TRBV25-1 and TRBJ2-7; no clear D gene. The sequence was obtained from a man younger than 40 who received the YFV17D yellow fever vaccine. The sample in question was PBMCs, obtained 15 days after the yellow fever booster vaccination. CDR3 amino acids: CASRKADYEQYF. CDR3 DNA sequence: TGTGCCAGCAGGAAGGCGGACTACGAGCAGTACTTC.